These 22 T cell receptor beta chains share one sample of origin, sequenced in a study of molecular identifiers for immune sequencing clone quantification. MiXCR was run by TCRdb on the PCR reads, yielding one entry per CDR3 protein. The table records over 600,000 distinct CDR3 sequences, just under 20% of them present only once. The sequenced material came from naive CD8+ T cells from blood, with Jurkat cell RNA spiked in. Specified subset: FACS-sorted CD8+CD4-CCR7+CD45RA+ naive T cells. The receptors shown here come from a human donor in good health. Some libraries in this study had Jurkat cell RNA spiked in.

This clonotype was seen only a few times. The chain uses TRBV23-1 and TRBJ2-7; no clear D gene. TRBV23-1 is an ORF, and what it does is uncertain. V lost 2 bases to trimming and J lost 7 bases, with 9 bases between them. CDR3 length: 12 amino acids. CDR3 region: CASSQDLPEQYF. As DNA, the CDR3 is TGCGCCAGCAGTCAAGATCTACCGGAGCAGTACTTC.

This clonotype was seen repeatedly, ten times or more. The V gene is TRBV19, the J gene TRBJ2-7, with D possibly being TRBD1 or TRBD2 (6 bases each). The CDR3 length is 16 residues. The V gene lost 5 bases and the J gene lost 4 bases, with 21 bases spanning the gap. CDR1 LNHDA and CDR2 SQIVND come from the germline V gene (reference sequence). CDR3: CASSARTASEGYEQYF. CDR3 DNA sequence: TGTGCCAGTAGTGCGCGGACAGCTAGCGAGGGTTACGAGCAGTACTTC.

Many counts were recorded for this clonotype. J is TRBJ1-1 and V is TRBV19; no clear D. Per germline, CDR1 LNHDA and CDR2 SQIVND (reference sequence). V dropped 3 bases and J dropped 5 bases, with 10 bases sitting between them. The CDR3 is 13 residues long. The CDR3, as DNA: TGTGCCAGTAGTATCGACAAGGAGACTGAAGCTTTCTTT. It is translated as CASSIDKETEAFF.

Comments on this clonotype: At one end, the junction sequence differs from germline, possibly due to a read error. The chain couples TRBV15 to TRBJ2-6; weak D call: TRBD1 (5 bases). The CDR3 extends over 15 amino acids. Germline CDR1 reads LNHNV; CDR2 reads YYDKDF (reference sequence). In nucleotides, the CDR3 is TGTGTCACCAGCAAAACCAGGGCTGGGGCCAACGTCCTGACTTTC. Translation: CVTSKTRAGANVLTF. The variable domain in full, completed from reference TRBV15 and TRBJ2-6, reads DAMVIQNPRYQVTQFGKPVTLSCSQTLNHNVMYWYQQKSSQAPKLLFHYYDKDFNNEADTPDNFQSRRPNTSFCFLDIRSPGLGDTAMYLCVTSKTRAGANVLTFGAGSRLTVL.

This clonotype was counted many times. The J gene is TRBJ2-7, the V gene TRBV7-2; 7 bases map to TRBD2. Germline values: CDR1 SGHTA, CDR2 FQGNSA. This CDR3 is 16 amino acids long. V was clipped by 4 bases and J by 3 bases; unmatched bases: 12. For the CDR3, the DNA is TGTGCCAGCAGCTCCCTAGGGGCGGGAGCAATCTACGAGCAGTACTTC. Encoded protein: CASSSLGAGAIYEQYF.

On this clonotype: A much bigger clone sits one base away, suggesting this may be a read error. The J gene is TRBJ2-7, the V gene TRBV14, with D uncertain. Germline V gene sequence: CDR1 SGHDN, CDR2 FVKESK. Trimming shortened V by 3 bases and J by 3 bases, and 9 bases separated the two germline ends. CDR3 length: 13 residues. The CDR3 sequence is CASSHPFRYEQYF. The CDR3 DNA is TGTGCCAGCAGCCATCCGTTCCGCTACGAGCAGTACTTC.

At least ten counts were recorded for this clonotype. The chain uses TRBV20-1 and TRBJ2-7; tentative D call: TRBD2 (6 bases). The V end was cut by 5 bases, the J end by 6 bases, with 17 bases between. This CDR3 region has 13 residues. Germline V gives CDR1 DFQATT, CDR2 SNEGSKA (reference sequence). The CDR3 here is CSARPSYGGEQYF. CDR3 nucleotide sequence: TGCAGTGCTCGCCCGAGTTACGGGGGCGAGCAGTACTTC.

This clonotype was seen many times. CDR3 nucleotide sequence: TGTGCCAGCAGTGAACCCCAGGGTCAAGAGACCCAGTACTTC. Its protein is CASSEPQGQETQYF. The V call is TRBV2, the J call TRBJ2-5, with D perhaps TRBD1 (5 bases). The CDR3 length is 14 residues. Germline V gene data show CDR1 as SNHLY and CDR2 as FYNNEI. Trimming stripped 2 bases from V and 2 bases from J, with 9 bases between. Together with reference TRBV2 and TRBJ2-5, the CDR3 gives the full variable domain: EPEVTQTPSHQVTQMGQEVILRCVPISNHLYFYWYRQILGQKVEFLVSFYNNEISEKSEIFDDQFSVERPDGSNFTLKIRSTKLEDSAMYFCASSEPQGQETQYFGPGTRLLVL.

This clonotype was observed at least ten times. CDR3 bases: TGTGCCAGTAGTATCAAGGTGTACCAAGAGACCCAGTACTTC. This translates into CASSIKVYQETQYF. The genes are TRBV19 and TRBJ2-5, with D unresolved. V was pared by 3 bases and J by 0 bases, with 8 bases between. The CDR3 covers 14 residues. Germline V gene lookup returns CDR1 LNHDA and CDR2 SQIVND (reference sequence).

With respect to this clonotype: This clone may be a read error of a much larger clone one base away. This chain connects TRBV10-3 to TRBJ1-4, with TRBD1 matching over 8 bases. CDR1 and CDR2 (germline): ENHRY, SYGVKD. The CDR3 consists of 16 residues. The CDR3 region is CAIGDPTGATNEKLFF. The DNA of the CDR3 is TGTGCCATCGGTGACCCGACAGGGGCAACTAATGAAAAACTGTTTTTT.

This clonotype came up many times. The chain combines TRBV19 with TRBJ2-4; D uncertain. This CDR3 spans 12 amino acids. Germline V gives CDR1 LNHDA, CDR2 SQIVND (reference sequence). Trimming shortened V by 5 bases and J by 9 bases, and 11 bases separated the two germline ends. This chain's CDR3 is CASSGSVGIQYF. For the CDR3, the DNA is TGTGCCAGTAGTGGCAGTGTTGGCATTCAGTACTTC.

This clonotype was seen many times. Here the CDR3 DNA reads TGTGCCAGCAGCGGTCGGGGACTGCGCGACGAGCAGTACTTC. Its translation: CASSGRGLRDEQYF. The chain links TRBV9 to TRBJ2-7, with TRBD2 as a possible D gene (6 bases). Trimming pared 3 bases from V and 5 bases from J, leaving 15 bases between. This CDR3 has 14 residues. The germline gives CDR1 SGDLS, CDR2 YYNGEE.

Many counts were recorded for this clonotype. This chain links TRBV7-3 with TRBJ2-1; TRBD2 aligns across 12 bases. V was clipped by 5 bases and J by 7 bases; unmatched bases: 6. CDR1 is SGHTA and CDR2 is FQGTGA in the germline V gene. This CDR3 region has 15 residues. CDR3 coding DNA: TGTGCCAGCAGCCCGACTAGCGGGAGAAAAAATGAGCAGTTCTTC. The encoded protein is CASSPTSGRKNEQFF.

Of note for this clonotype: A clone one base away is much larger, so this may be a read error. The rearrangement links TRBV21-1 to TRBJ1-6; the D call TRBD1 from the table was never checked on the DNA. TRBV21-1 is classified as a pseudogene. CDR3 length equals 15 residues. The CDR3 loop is CASSPRAGSFSPLRF. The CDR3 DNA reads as TGTGCCAGCAGCCCCCGGGCCGGGAGTTTTTCACCCCTCCGCTTT.

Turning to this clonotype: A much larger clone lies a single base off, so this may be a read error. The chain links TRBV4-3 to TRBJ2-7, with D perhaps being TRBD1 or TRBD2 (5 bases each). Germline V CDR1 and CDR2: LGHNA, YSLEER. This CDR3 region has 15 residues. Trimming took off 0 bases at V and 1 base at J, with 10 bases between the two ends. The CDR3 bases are TGCGCCAGCAGCCAAGATTGGGACGGGTCCTACGAGCAGTACTTC. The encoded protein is CASSQDWDGSYEQYF.

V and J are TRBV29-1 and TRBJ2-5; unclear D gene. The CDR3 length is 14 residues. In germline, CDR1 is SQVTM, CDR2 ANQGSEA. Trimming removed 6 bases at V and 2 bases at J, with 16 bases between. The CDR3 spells CSVTPAERQETQYF. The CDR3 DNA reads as TGCAGCGTGACACCTGCAGAAAGACAAGAGACCCAGTACTTC.

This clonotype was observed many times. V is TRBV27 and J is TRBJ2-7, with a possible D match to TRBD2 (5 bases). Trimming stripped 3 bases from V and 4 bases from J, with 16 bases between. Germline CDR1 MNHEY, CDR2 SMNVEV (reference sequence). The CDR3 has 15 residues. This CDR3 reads CASSFRSLPGYEQYF. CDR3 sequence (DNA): TGTGCCAGCAGTTTTCGAAGCCTCCCGGGGTACGAGCAGTACTTC.

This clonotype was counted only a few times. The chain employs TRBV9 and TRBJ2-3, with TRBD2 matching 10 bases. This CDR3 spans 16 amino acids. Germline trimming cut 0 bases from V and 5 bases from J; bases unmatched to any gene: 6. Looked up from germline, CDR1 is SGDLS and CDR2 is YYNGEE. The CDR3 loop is CASSVDSGGYVDTQYF. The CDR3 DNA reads TGTGCCAGCAGCGTAGATAGCGGGGGGTACGTAGATACGCAGTATTTT.

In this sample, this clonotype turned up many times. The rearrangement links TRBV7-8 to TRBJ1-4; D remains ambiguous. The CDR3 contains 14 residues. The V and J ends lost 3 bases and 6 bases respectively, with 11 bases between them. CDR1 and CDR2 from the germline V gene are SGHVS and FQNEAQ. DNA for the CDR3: TGTGCCAGCAGCTTGGACCCGATGGATGAAAAACTGTTTTTT. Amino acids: CASSLDPMDEKLFF.

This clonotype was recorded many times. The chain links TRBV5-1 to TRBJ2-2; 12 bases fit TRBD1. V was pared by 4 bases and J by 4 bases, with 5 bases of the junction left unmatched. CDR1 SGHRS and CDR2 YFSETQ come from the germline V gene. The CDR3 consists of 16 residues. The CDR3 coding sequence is TGCGCCAGCAGCCCTGGGACAGGGGGCGGCACCGGGGAGCTGTTTTTT. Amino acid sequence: CASSPGTGGGTGELFF.

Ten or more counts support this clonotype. The CDR3 nucleotides read TGTGCCAGCAGTGGGCCGCCCCCCAGAGGAGAGACCCAGTACTTC. Protein: CASSGPPPRGETQYF. The rearrangement uses TRBV6-1 and TRBJ2-5; no reliable D call. V was pared by 4 bases and J by 4 bases, with 16 bases between. The CDR3 has 15 amino acids. Germline V gene sequence: CDR1 MNHNS, CDR2 SASEGT.

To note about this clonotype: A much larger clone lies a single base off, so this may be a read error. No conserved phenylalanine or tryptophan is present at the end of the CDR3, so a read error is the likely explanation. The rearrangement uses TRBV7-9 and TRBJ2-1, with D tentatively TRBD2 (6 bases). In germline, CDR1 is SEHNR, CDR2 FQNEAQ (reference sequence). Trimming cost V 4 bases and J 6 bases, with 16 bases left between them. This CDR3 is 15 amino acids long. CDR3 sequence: CASSSTSYSFNEQFS. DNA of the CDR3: TGTGCCAGCAGCTCTACTAGCTACAGCTTCAATGAGCAGTTCTCC.